This TCR beta chain came from a study of cytomegalovirus exposure and HLA in healthy donors (dated by TCRdb to 2016 to 2017). Background for the entire study: According to a later analysis, the roughly 120 validation repertoires were produced on the same platform as the roughly 720 repertoires of the first cohort. The study combined high-throughput TCR immunosequencing, statistical association of individual TCRs with disease status, and machine learning to predict cytomegalovirus infection status. The study was designed to test whether signatures of past pathogen exposure could be identified by cataloging public T cell receptors. In addition to the first cohort of approximately 650 subjects, a separate validation cohort of 130 or so different subjects was used. Beyond this particular receptor, the publication reports: Most TCR sequences were seen in very few donors, while some public TCRs were found in many individuals. In the study, roughly 160 TCR beta chains were listed as associated with cytomegalovirus. A later analysis lacked HLA typing for the validation cohort, so it scored co-occurrence in that cohort across all 120 or so repertoires. In vitro tests confirmed that three of the cytomegalovirus-associated TCR beta chains recognize cytomegalovirus antigens. The classifier was reported to diagnose cytomegalovirus status with high specificity and sensitivity in both the original cohort and the validation cohort. In a later analysis, TCRs clustered in the first cohort were found to also tend to co-occur in the 130 or so validation repertoires, with approximately 93% of cluster scores above 0. It was suggested by the authors that the approach could potentially be generalized to other disease states and immunological phenotypes.

Separate from the roughly 700-subject first cohort, the validation cohort of more than 90 subjects was the group to which the donors belonged. V is cut by 2 bases and J by 7 bases, and the space between the germline ends is 18 bases. The CDR3 starts with the cysteine, ends with the phenylalanine, and has 16 residues. The entry retains the CDR3 DNA only, 48 bases that are in frame from base 1. CDR1 and CDR2 (MNHNS, SASEGT) derive from the germline V gene. Receptor amplification or capture employed the immunoSEQ multiplex PCR assay. As for how the authors treated the data: A statistical classification framework was built for diagnosing cytomegalovirus status from the catalog of TCR beta chain sequences. TCRdb's version of the immuneACCESS table is confined to in-frame rearrangements and falls short of the full clone set. An unresolved V gene accounts for under half of the shortfall where checked; the remainder is of unknown origin. V and J calls and clone size are those listed in that table; D and trimming were worked out from the DNA. This sample is represented by 150,000 to 200,000 clones; about 83% of them were singletons. The top ten clonotypes cover around 1.6% of the sample.

Notes on this clone: What this receptor recognizes is not known. Base qualities are missing; no much larger clone stands one base away.

This receptor chain uses TRBV6-1 and TRBJ1-5; the D gene is possibly TRBD1, with 6 bases matching. Material: PBMCs. This clonotype was sampled from a woman aged 18-35 years in good health and CMV-seronegative. The nucleotide sequence is given as TGTGCCAGCAGTGAAAACAGCTATGGGGGCTGGCAGCCCCAGCATTTT. The encoded protein is CASSENSYGGWQPQHF.